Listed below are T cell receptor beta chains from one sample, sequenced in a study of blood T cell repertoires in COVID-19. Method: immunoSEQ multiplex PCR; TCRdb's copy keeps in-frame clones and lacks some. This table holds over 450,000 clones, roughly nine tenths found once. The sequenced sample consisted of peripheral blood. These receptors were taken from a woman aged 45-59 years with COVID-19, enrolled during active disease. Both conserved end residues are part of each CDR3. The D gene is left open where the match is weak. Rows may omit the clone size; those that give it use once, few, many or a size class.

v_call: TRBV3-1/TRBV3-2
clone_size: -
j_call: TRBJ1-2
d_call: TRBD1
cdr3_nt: TGTGCCAGCAGCCAAGGGCCAGGGGGTTCTAACTATGGCTACACCTTC
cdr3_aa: CASSQGPGGSNYGYTF

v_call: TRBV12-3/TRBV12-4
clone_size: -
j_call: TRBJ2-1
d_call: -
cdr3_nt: TGTGCCAGCAGTTTATCCTTGGGGGGTGAGCAGTTCTTC
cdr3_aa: CASSLSLGGEQFF

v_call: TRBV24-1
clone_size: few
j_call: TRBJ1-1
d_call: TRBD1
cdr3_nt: TGTGCCACCAGTGTTGGGACAGGGGGCACTGAAGCTTTCTTT
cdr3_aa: CATSVGTGGTEAFF

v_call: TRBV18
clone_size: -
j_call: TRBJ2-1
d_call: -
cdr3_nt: TGTGCCAGCTCACCACCTTTACCCAGGGATATTGAGCAGTTCTTC
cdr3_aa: CASSPPLPRDIEQFF

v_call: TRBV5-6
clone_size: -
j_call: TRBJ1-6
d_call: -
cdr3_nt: TGTGCCAGCAGTTCGTGGTCTACTTCACCCCTCCACTTT
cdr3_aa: CASSSWSTSPLHF

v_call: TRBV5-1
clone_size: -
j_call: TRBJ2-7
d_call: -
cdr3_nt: TGCGCCAGCAGCTCCCTGGACTGGAGCTCCTACGAGCAGTACTTC
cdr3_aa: CASSSLDWSSYEQYF

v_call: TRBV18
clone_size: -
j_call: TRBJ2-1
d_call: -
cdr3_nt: TGTGCCAGCTCGAGACTTCGTACCAGCTCCTACAATGAGCAGTTCTTC
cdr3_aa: CASSRLRTSSYNEQFF

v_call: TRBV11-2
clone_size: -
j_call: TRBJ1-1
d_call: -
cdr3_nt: TGTGCCAGCAGCTTAGAGGAGGGGACGTGGGGCACTGAAGCTTTCTTT
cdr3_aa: CASSLEEGTWGTEAFF

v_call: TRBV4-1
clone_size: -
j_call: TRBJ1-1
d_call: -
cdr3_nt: TGCGCCAGCAGCCTCTTGGGACTCGTCGCTTTCTTT
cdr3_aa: CASSLLGLVAFF

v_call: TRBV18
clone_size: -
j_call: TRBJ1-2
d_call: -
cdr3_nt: TGTGCCAGCTCACCATCCAGGGGCCACGACCATGGCTACACCTTC
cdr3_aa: CASSPSRGHDHGYTF

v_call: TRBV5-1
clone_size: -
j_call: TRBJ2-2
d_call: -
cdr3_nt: TGCGCCAGCAGCTCATCAGGGGTATTGAACACCGGGGAGCTGTTTTTT
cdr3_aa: CASSSSGVLNTGELFF

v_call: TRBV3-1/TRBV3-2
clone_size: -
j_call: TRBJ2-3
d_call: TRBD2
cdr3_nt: TGTGCCAGCAGCCAACGGGGGGGTCTTGGGGCAGATACGCAGTATTTT
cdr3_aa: CASSQRGGLGADTQYF

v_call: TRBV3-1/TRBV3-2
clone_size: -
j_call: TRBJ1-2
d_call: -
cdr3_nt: TGTGCCAGCAGCCAAGAAACAGGGAACTATGGCTACACCTTC
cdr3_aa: CASSQETGNYGYTF

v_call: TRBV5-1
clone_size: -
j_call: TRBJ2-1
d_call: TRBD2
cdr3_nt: TGCGCCAGCAGCACCCCCTTTGGGGCGGGGGGCTATGAGACCTACAATGAGCAGTTCTTC
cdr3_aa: CASSTPFGAGGYETYNEQFF

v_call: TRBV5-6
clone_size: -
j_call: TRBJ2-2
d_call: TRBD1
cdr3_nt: TGTGCCAGCAGCTTCGGGACAGGGGAGACCGGGGAGCTGTTTTTT
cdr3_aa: CASSFGTGETGELFF

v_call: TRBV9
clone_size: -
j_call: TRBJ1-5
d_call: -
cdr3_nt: TGTGCCAGCACAACAGGGCCGGATAGCAATCAGCCCCAGCATTTT
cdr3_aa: CASTTGPDSNQPQHF

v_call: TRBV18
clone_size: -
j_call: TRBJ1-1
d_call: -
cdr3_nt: TGTGCCAGCTCACCACGGGCAGGGGAAGGGACTGAAGCTTTCTTT
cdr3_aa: CASSPRAGEGTEAFF

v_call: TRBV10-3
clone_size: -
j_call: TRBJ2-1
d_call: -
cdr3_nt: TGTGCCATCAGTGAGTCGGGAGGGGGAGCTACGCATGAGCAGTTCTTC
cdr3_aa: CAISESGGGATHEQFF

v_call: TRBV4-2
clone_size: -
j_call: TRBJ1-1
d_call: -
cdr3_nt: TGTGCCAGCAGCCAAGGTCAGAACACTGAAGCTTTCTTT
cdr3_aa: CASSQGQNTEAFF

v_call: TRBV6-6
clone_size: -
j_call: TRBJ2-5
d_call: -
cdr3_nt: TGTGCCAGCAGTTACTCACAGCTACAAGAGACCCAGTACTTC
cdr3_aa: CASSYSQLQETQYF

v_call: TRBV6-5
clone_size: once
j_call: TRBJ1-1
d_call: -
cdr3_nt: TGTGCCAGCAGTTCACGGACGGGAAACACTGAAGCTTTCTTT
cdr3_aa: CASSSRTGNTEAFF

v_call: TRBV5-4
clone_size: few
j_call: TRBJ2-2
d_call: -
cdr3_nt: TGTGCCAGCACCTCGACAGGAGACACCGGGGAGCTGTTTTTT
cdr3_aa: CASTSTGDTGELFF

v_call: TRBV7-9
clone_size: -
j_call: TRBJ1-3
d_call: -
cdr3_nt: TGTGCCAGCAGCTTGTTGGCAACTATTGGAAACACCATATATTTT
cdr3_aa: CASSLLATIGNTIYF

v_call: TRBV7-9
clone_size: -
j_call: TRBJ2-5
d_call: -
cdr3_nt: TGTGCCAGCAGCTTAGATCGCGGGGAAGAGACCCAGTACTTC
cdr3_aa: CASSLDRGEETQYF

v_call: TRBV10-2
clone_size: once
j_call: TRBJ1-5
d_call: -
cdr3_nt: TGCGCCAGTAGCCAGCCCGGGGGCAATCAGCCCCAGCATTTT
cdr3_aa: CASSQPGGNQPQHF

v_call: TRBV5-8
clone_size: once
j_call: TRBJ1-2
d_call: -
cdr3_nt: TGTGCCAGCAGCCTGTATGGCTACACCTTC
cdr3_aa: CASSLYGYTF

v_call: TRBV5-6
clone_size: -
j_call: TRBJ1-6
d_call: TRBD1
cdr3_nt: TGTGCCAGCAGCCTAACAACAGGGGGATGGCAAAATTCACCCCTCCACTTT
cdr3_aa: CASSLTTGGWQNSPLHF

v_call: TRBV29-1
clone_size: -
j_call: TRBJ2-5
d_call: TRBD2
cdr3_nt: TGCAGCGTTGAATTGGTGTCGGGCCCGGGAGGGGAGACCCAGTACTTC
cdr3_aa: CSVELVSGPGGETQYF

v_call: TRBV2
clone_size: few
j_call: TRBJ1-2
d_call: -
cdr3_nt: TGTGCCAGCAGTACCGATCGGGTGGGTCTCTCCACCTTC
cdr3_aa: CASSTDRVGLSTF

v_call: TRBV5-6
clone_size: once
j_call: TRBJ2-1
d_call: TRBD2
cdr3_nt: TGTGCCAGCAGCCCACTGATTAGCGGGGGACGTGAGCAGTTCTTC
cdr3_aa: CASSPLISGGREQFF

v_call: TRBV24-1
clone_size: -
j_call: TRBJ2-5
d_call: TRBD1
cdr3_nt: TGTGCCACCAGTGATGGACAGGGGGACTTGGAGACCCAGTACTTC
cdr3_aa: CATSDGQGDLETQYF

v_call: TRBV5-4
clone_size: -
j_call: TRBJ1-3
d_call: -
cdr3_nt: TGTGCCAGCAGCTCTCCAGGGAACACCATATATTTT
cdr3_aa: CASSSPGNTIYF

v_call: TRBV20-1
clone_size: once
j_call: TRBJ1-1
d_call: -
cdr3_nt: TGCAGTGCGCTAGGGAACACTGAAGCTTTCTTT
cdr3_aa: CSALGNTEAFF

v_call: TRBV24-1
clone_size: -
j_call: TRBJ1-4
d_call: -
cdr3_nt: TGTGCCACCAGTGACTCCGCAGTCGGGAGTGGGGAAAAACTGTTTTTT
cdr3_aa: CATSDSAVGSGEKLFF

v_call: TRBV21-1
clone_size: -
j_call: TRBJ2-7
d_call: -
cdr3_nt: TGTGCCAGCAGCCCTTACCAGGCACCCTACGAGCAGTACTTC
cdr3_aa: CASSPYQAPYEQYF

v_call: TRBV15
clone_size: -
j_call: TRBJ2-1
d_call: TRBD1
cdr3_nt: TGTGCCACCAGCAGAGATTGGGGGGGACAGGGGAGGAATGAGCAGTTCTTC
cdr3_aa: CATSRDWGGQGRNEQFF

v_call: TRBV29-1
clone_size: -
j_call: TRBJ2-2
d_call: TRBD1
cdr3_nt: TGCAGCGTTCGAGGGAATAGGGGGCAGACCGGGGAGCTGTTTTTT
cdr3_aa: CSVRGNRGQTGELFF

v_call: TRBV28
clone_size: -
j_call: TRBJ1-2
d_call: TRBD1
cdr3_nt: TGTGCGTCCGGGACAGAAAAGAAACTACTCTATGGCTACACCTTC
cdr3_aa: CASGTEKKLLYGYTF

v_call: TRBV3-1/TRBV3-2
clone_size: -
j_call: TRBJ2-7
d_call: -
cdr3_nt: TGTGCCAGCAGCCGCGCGTGGGAGCAGTACTTC
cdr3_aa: CASSRAWEQYF

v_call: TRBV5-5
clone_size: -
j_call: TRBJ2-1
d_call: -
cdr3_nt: TGTGCCAGCAGCCCGCCGGTGGGGGGGGGCCCCTACAATGAGCAGTTCTTC
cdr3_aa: CASSPPVGGGPYNEQFF

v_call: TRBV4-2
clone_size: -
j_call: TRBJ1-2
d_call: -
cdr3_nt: TGTGCCAGCAGCCAAGAAAGCCTAGCTAACTATGGCTACACCTTC
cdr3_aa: CASSQESLANYGYTF

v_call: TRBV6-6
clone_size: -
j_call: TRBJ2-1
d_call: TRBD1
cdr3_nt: TGTGCCAGCACCGTATGGACAGGCGTGAATGAGCAGTTCTTC
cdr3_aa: CASTVWTGVNEQFF

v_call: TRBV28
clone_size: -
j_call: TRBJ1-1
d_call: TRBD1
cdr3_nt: TGTGCCAGCAGTCCTCGGGACAGCCTAGAAGCTTTCTTT
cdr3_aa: CASSPRDSLEAFF